The 7 T cell receptor beta chains below were found in one sample sequenced in a study of blood T cell repertoires in COVID-19. Some clones are missing from TCRdb's copy, which holds only in-frame ones; the method was immunoSEQ multiplex PCR. The sample includes 55,000 to 90,000 clones, 70% to 90% of them seen just once. The sample consisted of peripheral blood. The receptors were gathered from a man in his 70s with active COVID-19.

This chain uses TRBV27 with TRBJ2-5; 11 bases match TRBD1. CDR3 size: 16 residues. Trimming cost V 5 bases and J 5 bases; bases outside gene matches: 10. Germline CDR1 MNHEY, CDR2 SMNVEV (reference sequence). The CDR3 region is CASSPRTGGEGETQYF. The CDR3 coding sequence is TGTGCCAGCAGTCCGAGGACAGGGGGCGAAGGGGAGACCCAGTACTTC.

This clone was found once. CDR3 DNA sequence: TGTGCCAGCTCACCTGGGACTTCGAGGGAGACCCAGTACTTC. Its translation is CASSPGTSRETQYF. The genes are TRBV18 and TRBJ2-5; perhaps TRBD2 as D (6 bases). The CDR3 covers 14 residues. Trimming shortened V by 3 bases and J by 5 bases, and 13 bases separated the two germline ends. The germline gives CDR1 KGHSH, CDR2 LQKENI.

Concerning this clone: Relative to the germline gene, one junction end is altered; a read error may explain this. V is TRBV7-7 and J is TRBJ2-5; 15 positions match TRBD2. CDR3 size: 16 residues. Germline V CDR1 and CDR2: SSHAT, FNYEAQ (reference sequence). CDR3 in DNA: TGTGCTAGCAGCTCCAGGACTAGCGGGAGGGGAGAGACCCAGTACTTC. Translating gives CASSSRTSGRGETQYF.

The chain joins TRBV5-1 to TRBJ2-1; unclear D gene. CDR1 SGHRS and CDR2 YFSETQ come from the germline V gene. The CDR3 spans 15 residues. V lost 2 bases and J lost 0, with 9 bases in between. This chain's CDR3 is CASSFLDGSYNEQFF. The CDR3 coding sequence is TGCGCCAGCAGCTTCCTAGACGGCTCCTACAATGAGCAGTTCTTC.

The gene calls are TRBV5-1 and TRBJ2-5; 9 positions agree with TRBD1. V trimming: 0 bases; J trimming: 4 bases; junction bases outside the gene matches: 7. This CDR3 spans 16 amino acids. CDR1 and CDR2 (germline): SGHRS, YFSETQ. The CDR3 here is CASSLAPTGGRETQYF. The CDR3 DNA is TGCGCCAGCAGCTTGGCACCAACAGGGGGCCGAGAGACCCAGTACTTC.

The J gene is TRBJ1-1, the V gene TRBV15; D may be TRBD1 (6 bases). The CDR3 contains 15 residues. The V end lost 3 bases, the J end lost 7 bases, and 18 bases lay between the germline ends. Germline V gene sequence: CDR1 LNHNV, CDR2 YYDKDF (reference sequence). The CDR3 loop reads CATSREVTGTGEAFF. The CDR3 nucleotides read TGTGCCACCAGCAGGGAGGTAACAGGGACGGGTGAAGCTTTCTTT.

The chain joins TRBV24-1 to TRBJ2-3; 9 bases agree with TRBD1. This CDR3 contains 15 residues. Germline assignment: CDR1 KGHDR and CDR2 SFDVKD. V trimming: 2 bases; J trimming: 10 bases; junction bases outside the gene matches: 9. CDR3 loop: CATSDSTGGGRAQYF. CDR3 nucleotide sequence: TGTGCCACCAGTGATTCCACAGGGGGCGGAAGGGCGCAGTATTTT.